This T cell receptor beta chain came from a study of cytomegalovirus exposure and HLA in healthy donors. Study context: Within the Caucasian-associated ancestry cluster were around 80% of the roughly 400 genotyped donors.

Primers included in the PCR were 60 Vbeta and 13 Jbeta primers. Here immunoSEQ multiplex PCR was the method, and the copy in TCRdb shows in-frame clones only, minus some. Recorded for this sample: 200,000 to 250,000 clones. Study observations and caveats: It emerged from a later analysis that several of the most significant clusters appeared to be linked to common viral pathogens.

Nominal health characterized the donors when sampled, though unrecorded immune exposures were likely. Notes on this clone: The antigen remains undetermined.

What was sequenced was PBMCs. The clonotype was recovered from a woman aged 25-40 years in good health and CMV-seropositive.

CDR3 protein: CASSQSRGRETQYF. The CDR3 DNA reads as TGTGCCAGTAGTCAATCCAGGGGTCGGGAGACCCAGTACTTC. The chain combines TRBV19 with TRBJ2-5; perhaps TRBD1 as D (6 bases). Trimming left V 5 bases short and J 5 bases short, with 15 bases between. This CDR3 is 14 amino acids long. CDR1 and CDR2 from the germline V gene are LNHDA and SQIVND (reference sequence).